Below, 26 T cell receptor beta chains from the same sample are listed, as sequenced in a study of cytomegalovirus exposure and HLA in healthy donors. 60 Vbeta and 13 Jbeta primers were used in PCR. Clones were read by immunoSEQ multiplex PCR, and TCRdb kept only the in-frame ones, dropping some. This table has 200,000 to 250,000 clones, roughly 80% appearing once. Sequencing was done on a sample of PBMCs. These receptor sequences come from a woman between 40 and 55 years old in good health and CMV-seronegative.

There are a few counts of this clone. The J gene is TRBJ2-4, the V gene TRBV30; TRBD1 agrees at 9 bases. The CDR3 contains 13 residues. Germline lookup yields CDR1 GTSNPN and CDR2 SVGIG (reference sequence). V lost 5 bases to trimming and J lost 2 bases; unmatched junction nucleotides: 1. In DNA form, the CDR3 reads TGTGCCTGGGACAGGGGGTCCAAAAACATTCAGTACTTC. It specifies CAWDRGSKNIQYF.

The chain carries TRBV5-1 and TRBJ2-1; 15 nucleotides line up with TRBD2. The trim removed 3 bases at V and 8 bases at J, leaving 6 bases unmatched. The germline CDR1 and CDR2 sequences are SGHRS and YFSETQ. The CDR3 is 16 amino acids. The CDR3 here is CASSWGLAGGWDEQFF. Written as DNA, the CDR3 is TGCGCCAGCAGCTGGGGACTAGCGGGAGGCTGGGATGAGCAGTTCTTC.

This chain's CDR3 is CAWNPGTGEEQYF. In DNA, the CDR3 is TGTGCCTGGAACCCTGGGACGGGAGAGGAGCAGTACTTC. The chain carries TRBV30 and TRBJ2-7; TRBD2 might be the D (6 bases). Germline CDR1 reads GTSNPN; CDR2 reads SVGIG (reference sequence). V lost 4 bases, J lost 7 bases, and 17 bases lay in between. This CDR3 spans 13 amino acids.

The rearrangement links TRBV7-7 to TRBJ2-1, with D unresolved. The CDR3 totals 15 residues. The V and J ends lost 3 bases and 0 bases respectively, with 9 bases between them. Germline-derived CDR1 and CDR2 are SSHAT and FNYEAQ (reference sequence). The CDR3, as DNA: TGTGCCAGCAGCTTTGGAGCTAGCTCCTACAATGAGCAGTTCTTC. Amino acid sequence: CASSFGASSYNEQFF. Using reference TRBV7-7 and TRBJ2-1 for the parts outside the CDR3, the full variable domain is GAGVSQSPRYKVTKRGQDVTLRCDPISSHATLYWYQQALGQGPEFLTYFNYEAQPDKSGLPSDRFSAERPEGSISTLTIQRTEQRDSAMYRCASSFGASSYNEQFFGPGTRLTVL.

This clone has only a few counts. The chain is built from TRBV5-6 and TRBJ2-3; D perhaps matches TRBD2 (5 bases). The CDR3 loop spans 16 amino acids. Germline assignment: CDR1 SGHDT and CDR2 YYEEEE. V was pared by 0 bases and J by 4 bases, with 15 bases between. CDR3 bases: TGTGCCAGCAGCTTGGCCGTTAGGGCGCGGGCAGATACGCAGTATTTT. It specifies CASSLAVRARADTQYF.

The chain links TRBV30 to TRBJ1-2, with D hard to call. The ends were cut back, 0 bases at V and 2 bases at J, with 4 bases in the middle. The CDR3 runs to 12 residues. Germline lookup yields CDR1 GTSNPN and CDR2 SVGIG (reference sequence). CDR3 coding DNA: TGTGCCTGGAGTGTCCTCAACTATGGCTACACCTTC. This gives the protein CAWSVLNYGYTF.

The V and J genes are TRBV5-1 and TRBJ2-5; 9 positions agree with TRBD1. After removal of 4 bases from V and 5 bases from J, the junction contained 12 bases not matched to a gene. This CDR3 is 16 amino acids long. Germline-derived CDR1 and CDR2 are SGHRS and YFSETQ. The CDR3 spells CASSLRDRVGAETQYF. CDR3 sequence (DNA): TGCGCCAGCAGCCTCCGGGACAGGGTCGGGGCGGAGACCCAGTACTTC.

The gene calls are TRBV6-1 and TRBJ2-2, with D tentatively TRBD1 (5 bases). CDR1 is MNHNS and CDR2 is SASEGT in the germline V gene. There are 18 residues in the CDR3. V was pared by 0 bases and J by 0 bases, with 14 bases between. CDR3 sequence reads: CASSEASGHLSNTGELFF. CDR3 bases: TGTGCCAGCAGTGAAGCCTCCGGACACCTCTCGAACACCGGGGAGCTGTTTTTT.

The rearrangement joins TRBV7-6 to TRBJ1-3; 7 bases agree with TRBD1. J was trimmed by 1 base and V by 8 bases; bases with no gene match: 5. The CDR3 consists of 14 residues. Germline-derived CDR1 and CDR2 are SGHVS and FNYEAQ. CDR3 DNA: TGTGCCAGCGGACAGACAGGGTCTGGAAACACCATATATTTT. This translates into CASGQTGSGNTIYF.

The chain carries TRBV19 and TRBJ2-1, with TRBD2 identical over 12 bases. The CDR3 runs 16 residues. Germline CDR1 reads LNHDA; CDR2 reads SQIVND (reference sequence). V shed 5 bases and J 7 bases; nucleotides not matched to a gene: 9. CDR3 protein: CASSPQLAGGRNEQFF. CDR3 bases: TGTGCCAGTAGTCCCCAACTAGCGGGAGGTCGAAATGAGCAGTTCTTC.

This clone was detected only a few times. The J gene is TRBJ2-7, the V gene TRBV28; D is perhaps TRBD1 (7 bases). The CDR3 contains 12 residues. Germline assignment: CDR1 MDHEN and CDR2 SYDVKM. V shed 9 bases and J shed 4 bases, with 13 bases lying between them. CDR3 amino acids: CASRQGGYEQYF. CDR3 bases: TGTGCCAGTCGACAGGGAGGTTACGAGCAGTACTTC.

This clone was found a few times. The chain combines TRBV19 with TRBJ2-1, with 12 bases lining up with TRBD2. The CDR3 totals 18 residues. The junction had 9 bases not matched to a gene; V was cut back by 0 bases and J by 6 bases. Germline values: CDR1 LNHDA, CDR2 SQIVND (reference sequence). CDR3: CASSIDSTSGRMFNEQFF. The DNA of the CDR3 is TGTGCCAGTAGTATAGATTCGACTAGCGGGAGAATGTTCAATGAGCAGTTCTTC.

The chain couples TRBV6-6 to TRBJ2-7, with TRBD1 matching 7 bases. The CDR3 has 15 amino acids. The germline V gene encodes CDR1 MNHNY and CDR2 SVGAGI (reference sequence). J gave up 4 bases and V 2 bases, and 8 bases lay outside the gene matches. The CDR3: CASSYRGQGDYEQYF. For the CDR3, the DNA is TGTGCCAGCAGTTACCGAGGGCAGGGGGATTACGAGCAGTACTTC.

V is TRBV7-9 and J is TRBJ1-3; D gene uncertain. The V end was cut by 4 bases, the J end by 4 bases, with 5 bases between. CDR3 length equals 12 residues. In germline, CDR1 is SEHNR, CDR2 FQNEAQ (reference sequence). This CDR3 is CASSSQGNTIYF. The CDR3 DNA reads TGTGCCAGCAGCTCCCAGGGAAACACCATATATTTT.

The chain's CDR3 is CANRESPGWGDTQYF. The CDR3 bases are TGTGCCAACCGGGAAAGCCCTGGGTGGGGAGATACGCAGTATTTT. The chain has TRBV7-9 and TRBJ2-3; a weak D match, TRBD2 (5 bases). V dropped 10 bases and J dropped 5 bases, with 22 bases sitting between them. The CDR3 runs 15 residues. Germline assignment: CDR1 SEHNR and CDR2 FQNEAQ (reference sequence).

The V call is TRBV7-8, the J call TRBJ1-5; 7 bases fit TRBD1. CDR1 is SGHVS and CDR2 is FQNEAQ in the germline V gene. This CDR3 has 17 amino acids. V gave up 1 base and J gave up 4 bases; unmatched junction bases: 10. The CDR3 spells CASSLGSSGGSNQPQHF. For the CDR3, the DNA is TGTGCCAGCAGCTTAGGCAGCTCAGGGGGATCGAATCAGCCCCAGCATTTT.

This chain connects TRBV7-9 to TRBJ1-2; maybe TRBD1 (6 bases). The germline V gene encodes CDR1 SEHNR and CDR2 FQNEAQ (reference sequence). Deletions cut 3 bases from V and 7 bases from J, with 18 bases between. This CDR3 region has 15 residues. The CDR3 region is CASSFALGGGLGYTF. CDR3 sequence (DNA): TGTGCCAGCAGCTTTGCTCTAGGGGGAGGGCTTGGCTACACCTTC.

The chain employs TRBV7-6 and TRBJ1-2; a possible D gene is TRBD1 (6 bases). V was cut by 3 bases and J by 2 bases, with 13 bases left in between. The CDR3 sequence is 15 residues long. The germline gives CDR1 SGHVS, CDR2 FNYEAQ. The CDR3 DNA reads TGTGCCAGCAGCTTTCAACAGGGCGTCAACTATGGCTACACCTTC. Its translation is CASSFQQGVNYGYTF.

This clone is a singleton in its sample. The rearrangement links TRBV7-8 to TRBJ2-5; 7 positions match TRBD2. J lost 5 bases, V lost 0 bases, and 9 bases had no gene match. This CDR3 has 16 residues. CDR1 and CDR2 (germline): SGHVS, FQNEAQ. CDR3 DNA sequence: TGTGCCAGCAGCTTAGCATCGAGACTAGCCGTGGAGACCCAGTACTTC. Encoded protein: CASSLASRLAVETQYF.

The rearrangement links TRBV30 to TRBJ1-6; D is unclear. Germline CDR1 and CDR2: GTSNPN and SVGIG (reference sequence). V lost 3 bases, J lost 0 bases, and 9 bases lay in between. The CDR3 has 15 residues. This CDR3 is CAWRTRGSYNSPLHF. The DNA of the CDR3 is TGTGCCTGGAGAACCCGGGGCTCCTATAATTCACCCCTCCACTTT.

On this clone: The junction does not match germline at one end; this may be a read error. The CDR3 loop reads CAGSPGLAGNIQYF. The DNA for the CDR3 is TGTGCCGGCAGCCCCGGACTAGCGGGAAACATTCAGTACTTC. The chain recombines TRBV2 with TRBJ2-4, with 11 bases that match TRBD2. The length of the CDR3 is 14 residues. CDR1 is SNHLY and CDR2 is FYNNEI in the germline V gene.

The genes are TRBV19 and TRBJ1-1; 9 nucleotides line up with TRBD1. V lost 2 bases to trimming and J lost 4 bases; unmatched junction nucleotides: 5. CDR1 is LNHDA and CDR2 is SQIVND in the germline V gene (reference sequence). The CDR3 consists of 15 residues. CDR3 sequence: CASSIQQGASTEAFF. CDR3 in DNA: TGTGCCAGTAGTATACAACAGGGGGCCAGCACTGAAGCTTTCTTT.

This clone was seen a handful of times. The rearrangement joins TRBV5-1 to TRBJ2-1; D unresolved. Trimming stripped 3 bases from V and 5 bases from J, with 12 bases between. This CDR3 has 14 amino acids. Germline loops: CDR1 SGHRS, CDR2 YFSETQ. CDR3 sequence (DNA): TGCGCCAGCAGCTCCCTCGAGCGAGACAATGAGCAGTTCTTC. Its translation: CASSSLERDNEQFF.

The chain joins TRBV29-1 to TRBJ2-5; the D gene is possibly TRBD2 (6 bases). The DNA end is a closer match to TRBJ2-7, so the J assignment may be wrong. This CDR3 has 13 amino acids. The germline gives CDR1 SQVTM, CDR2 ANQGSEA. This chain's CDR3 is CSVELGGSYEQYF. CDR3 DNA sequence: TGCAGCGTTGAACTTGGGGGGAGCTACGAGCAGTACTTC.

This clone was observed a few times. This chain connects TRBV7-8 to TRBJ2-5, with 7 positions matching TRBD2. The trim removed 4 bases at V and 4 bases at J, leaving 12 bases unmatched. Germline assignment: CDR1 SGHVS and CDR2 FQNEAQ. The CDR3 length is 16 residues. CDR3 coding DNA: TGTGCCAGCAGCTCCGGCGAGGCGGGAGTACGAGAGACCCAGTACTTC. It specifies CASSSGEAGVRETQYF.

The chain recombines TRBV19 with TRBJ2-7; TRBD1 aligns across 10 bases. This CDR3 has 15 residues. With V trimmed by 5 bases and J by 5 bases, 9 bases remained unmatched. CDR1 and CDR2 from the germline V gene are LNHDA and SQIVND (reference sequence). CDR3 amino acids: CASSSTGGAFNEQYF. In DNA, the CDR3 is TGTGCCAGTAGTTCGACAGGGGGCGCTTTTAACGAGCAGTACTTC.